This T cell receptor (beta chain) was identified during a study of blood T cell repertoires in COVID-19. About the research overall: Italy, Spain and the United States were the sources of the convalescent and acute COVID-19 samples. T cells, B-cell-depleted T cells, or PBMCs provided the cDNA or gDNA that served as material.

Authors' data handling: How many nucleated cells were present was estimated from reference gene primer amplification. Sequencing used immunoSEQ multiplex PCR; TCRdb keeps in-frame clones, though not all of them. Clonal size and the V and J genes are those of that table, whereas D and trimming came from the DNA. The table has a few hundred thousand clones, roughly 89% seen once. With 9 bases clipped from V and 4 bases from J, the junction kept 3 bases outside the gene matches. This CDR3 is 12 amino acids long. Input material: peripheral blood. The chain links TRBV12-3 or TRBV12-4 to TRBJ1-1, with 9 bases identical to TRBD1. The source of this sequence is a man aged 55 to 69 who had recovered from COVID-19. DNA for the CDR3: TGTGCCAGTTTGGACAGGGGCACTGAAGCTTTCTTT. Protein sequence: CASLDRGTEAFF.